This T cell receptor beta chain emerged from a study of T cells in Graves' hyperthyroidism and ophthalmopathy. This clonotype has only a few counts. Amplified TCR beta CDR3 regions came from RNA transcripts. Primed by the HTBI set, a first-round RT-PCR was run on the TCR CDR3. MiXCR was run by TCRdb on the multiplex PCR reads, yielding one entry per CDR3 protein. The sample holds under 300,000 distinct CDR3 sequences; 15% are singletons and the top ten take over 25%. The receptor's source is a woman between 50 and 59 years old with Graves' hyperthyroidism that later progressed to Graves' ophthalmopathy. Input material: blood.

The CDR3 DNA reads as TGTGCCAGCAGCTGCCCGGGGGGGCGCGGGGTTGGTAATCAGCCCCAGCATTTT. Amino acid sequence: CASSCPGGRGVGNQPQHF. V is TRBV11-3 and J is TRBJ1-5; TRBD1 might be the D (6 bases). The V end was cut by 4 bases, the J end by 4 bases, with 23 bases between. Looked up from germline, CDR1 is SGHNT and CDR2 is YENEEA. There are 18 residues in the CDR3.